These T cell receptor beta chains were read from a single sample in a study of cytomegalovirus exposure and HLA in healthy donors. Libraries were prepared by immunoSEQ multiplex PCR; TCRdb keeps only in-frame clonotypes and omits some of them. The profile covers 95,000 to 150,000 clones, with roughly 15% appearing a single time and over 1.5% taken by the ten largest. Sequencing used PBMCs. All receptors derive from a woman aged 18-29 years in good health and CMV-seronegative. Both conserved end residues are part of each CDR3. A D gene is named only where the DNA matches it firmly. Clone size is shown for a subset of rows, as once, few, many or a class of expanded clone.

D gene	clone size	J gene	V gene	CDR3 protein	CDR3 DNA
.	.	TRBJ1-2	TRBV5-1	CASSLAQNYGYTF	TGCGCCAGCAGCTTGGCACAGAACTATGGCTACACCTTC
TRBD2	.	TRBJ2-5	TRBV11-2	CASSGAGVRETQYF	TGTGCCAGCAGCGGAGCGGGAGTGAGGGAGACCCAGTACTTC
TRBD1	few	TRBJ2-5	TRBV5-5	CASSRDRGQETQYF	TGTGCCAGCAGCAGGGACAGGGGCCAGGAGACCCAGTACTTC
.	.	TRBJ2-2	TRBV15	CATSQPGRGTGELFF	TGTGCCACCAGCCAGCCCGGTAGGGGCACCGGGGAGCTGTTTTTT
TRBD2	few	TRBJ2-5	TRBV5-1	CASSLAGGPETQYF	TGCGCCAGCAGCTTAGCGGGAGGGCCGGAGACCCAGTACTTC
TRBD2	.	TRBJ2-3	TRBV4-3	CASSPLAGGPTTQYF	TGCGCCAGCAGCCCATTAGCGGGGGGGCCTACGACGCAGTATTTT
TRBD1	few	TRBJ1-1	TRBV6-5	CASSRTGKNTEAFF	TGTGCCAGCAGCAGGACAGGGAAGAACACTGAAGCTTTCTTT
.	few	TRBJ1-2	TRBV4-3	CASSQEAARGFYGYTF	TGCGCCAGCAGCCAAGAAGCGGCCAGGGGATTCTATGGCTACACCTTC
.	few	TRBJ1-3	TRBV19	CASSEDSSGNTIYF	TGTGCCAGTAGCGAGGACTCCTCTGGAAACACCATATATTTT
.	.	TRBJ1-1	TRBV6-1	CASSEIAENTEAFF	TGTGCCAGCAGTGAGATTGCAGAGAACACTGAAGCTTTCTTT
TRBD1	.	TRBJ2-7	TRBV9	CASSGDSYEQYF	TGTGCCAGCAGCGGGGACAGTTACGAGCAGTACTTC
.	.	TRBJ2-2	TRBV28	CASNVGPGELFF	TGTGCCAGCAACGTTGGCCCCGGGGAGCTGTTTTTT
.	few	TRBJ2-5	TRBV7-9	CASRSHPGTQETQYF	TGTGCCAGCAGGTCTCATCCCGGGACACAAGAGACCCAGTACTTC
TRBD1	few	TRBJ2-1	TRBV7-2	CASSWDRNSYNEQFF	TGTGCCAGCAGCTGGGACAGGAACTCCTACAATGAGCAGTTCTTC
.	.	TRBJ1-1	TRBV10-3	CAISRGLNTEAFF	TGTGCCATCAGTCGAGGTTTGAACACTGAAGCTTTCTTT
.	few	TRBJ2-3	TRBV27	CASSLFPREGAATDTQYF	TGTGCCAGCAGTCTATTCCCCCGTGAGGGAGCAGCCACAGATACGCAGTATTTT
.	.	TRBJ2-2	TRBV19	CASRITGPANTGELFF	TGTGCCAGTAGGATTACAGGACCCGCGAACACCGGGGAGCTGTTTTTT
.	.	TRBJ1-1	TRBV25-1	CASVRDTQRNTEAFF	TGTGCCAGCGTCCGGGACACGCAGCGAAACACTGAAGCTTTCTTT
TRBD2	.	TRBJ2-1	TRBV18	CASSPTAGGYIYNEQFF	TGTGCCAGCTCACCAACGGCGGGAGGGTACATTTACAATGAGCAGTTCTTC
.	few	TRBJ1-1	TRBV4-2	CASSQGGGPHAFF	TGTGCCAGCAGCCAAGGTGGGGGCCCTCACGCTTTCTTT
TRBD1	few	TRBJ2-7	TRBV28	CASIPGTGLGELPYEQYF	TGTGCCAGCATTCCCGGGACAGGGCTGGGAGAACTCCCCTACGAGCAGTACTTC
.	.	TRBJ1-3	TRBV15	CATSTDRFGIGNTIYF	TGTGCCACCAGCACAGACAGGTTCGGGATTGGAAACACCATATATTTT
TRBD2	.	TRBJ2-2	TRBV9	CASSARLAGTGELFF	TGTGCCAGCAGCGCCCGACTAGCGGGCACCGGGGAGCTGTTTTTT
.	.	TRBJ2-7	TRBV7-6	CASSLAGREHYEQYF	TGTGCCAGCAGCTTAGCGGGACGGGAGCACTACGAGCAGTACTTC
.	.	TRBJ2-2	TRBV18	CASSPPAGPNTGELFF	TGTGCCAGCTCACCACCCGCAGGGCCGAACACCGGGGAGCTGTTTTTT
TRBD2	few	TRBJ2-5	TRBV5-1	CASSLLLAGGKQETQYF	TGCGCCAGCAGCTTGTTACTAGCGGGAGGGAAGCAAGAGACCCAGTACTTC
TRBD1	.	TRBJ2-2	TRBV7-9	CASRAGQGNTGELFF	TGTGCCAGCAGGGCGGGACAGGGTAACACCGGGGAGCTGTTTTTT
TRBD2	few	TRBJ2-3	TRBV9	CASSEFSGATDTQYF	TGTGCCAGCAGCGAGTTTAGCGGGGCCACAGATACGCAGTATTTT
.	few	TRBJ1-2	TRBV19	CASSIFHRTPNGYTF	TGTGCCAGTAGTATTTTTCACAGGACCCCCAATGGCTACACCTTC
.	few	TRBJ1-1	TRBV7-2	CASSLVGGTNTEAFF	TGTGCCAGCAGCTTAGTTGGGGGGACGAACACTGAAGCTTTCTTT
TRBD2	.	TRBJ2-1	TRBV18	CASSPTTSGLEQFF	TGTGCCAGCTCACCCACGACTAGCGGGCTTGAGCAGTTCTTC
.	.	TRBJ2-1	TRBV28	CASSPLSLANEQFF	TGTGCCAGCAGCCCCCTCTCTCTGGCCAATGAGCAGTTCTTC
.	few	TRBJ1-1	TRBV27	CASGPLGGEAFF	TGTGCCAGCGGTCCTCTGGGGGGTGAAGCTTTCTTT
TRBD1	.	TRBJ1-4	TRBV28	CASGDRGRSREKLFF	TGTGCCAGCGGGGACAGGGGGCGATCTCGAGAAAAACTGTTTTTT
.	few	TRBJ1-2	TRBV30	CAWKQGFGYTF	TGTGCCTGGAAACAGGGCTTTGGCTACACCTTC
TRBD2	.	TRBJ2-1	TRBV29-1	CSVYLAGAPNEQFF	TGCAGCGTTTACCTAGCGGGAGCTCCCAATGAGCAGTTCTTC
.	few	TRBJ1-1	TRBV2	CASSSGIRGLTEAFF	TGTGCCAGCAGTTCCGGAATCAGGGGTCTGACTGAAGCTTTCTTT